This note documents a single T cell receptor beta chain sequence. Study processing details: Amplifying reference gene primers gave estimates of nucleated cell counts. Sequenced by immunoSEQ multiplex PCR; TCRdb stores in-frame clones only, minus some. V, J and clone size reflect that table, while D and trimming were determined from the DNA. The sample records about 310,000 clones, more than 75% being singletons. The sample belongs to a study of blood T cell repertoires in COVID-19. For the study at large: Samples of COVID-19 (acute and convalescent) were obtained from the United States, Italy and Spain. Sample material is recorded as cDNA or gDNA derived from T cells, B-cell-depleted T cells, or PBMCs.

Sequencing input: peripheral blood. This TCR was recovered from a man aged 45 to 65 with active or convalescent COVID-19.

CDR3 protein: CASAQQTSGANVLTF. The CDR3 DNA sequence: TGTGCCAGCGCACAACAGACCTCTGGGGCCAACGTCCTGACTTTC. The chain combines TRBV6-4 with TRBJ2-6, with no clear D. This CDR3 has 15 amino acids. V lost 8 bases to trimming and J lost 0 bases, with 11 bases between them. Germline values: CDR1 MRHNA, CDR2 SNTAGT.